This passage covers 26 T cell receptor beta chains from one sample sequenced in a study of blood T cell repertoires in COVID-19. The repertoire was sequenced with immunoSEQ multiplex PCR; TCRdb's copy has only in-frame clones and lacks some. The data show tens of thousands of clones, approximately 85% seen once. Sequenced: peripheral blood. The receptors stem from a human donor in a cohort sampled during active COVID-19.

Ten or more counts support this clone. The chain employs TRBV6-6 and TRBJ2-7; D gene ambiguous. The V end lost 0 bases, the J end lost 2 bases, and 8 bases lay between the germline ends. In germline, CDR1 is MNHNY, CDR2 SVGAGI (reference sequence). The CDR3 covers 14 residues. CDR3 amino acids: CASSYSDTTYEQYF. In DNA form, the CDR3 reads TGTGCCAGCAGTTACTCCGACACCACCTACGAGCAGTACTTC.

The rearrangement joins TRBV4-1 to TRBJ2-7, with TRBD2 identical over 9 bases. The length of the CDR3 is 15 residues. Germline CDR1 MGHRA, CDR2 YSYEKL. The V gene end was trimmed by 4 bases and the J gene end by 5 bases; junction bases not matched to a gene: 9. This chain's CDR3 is CASSREWAGGDEQYF. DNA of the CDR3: TGCGCCAGCAGCCGGGAATGGGCGGGAGGGGACGAGCAGTACTTC.

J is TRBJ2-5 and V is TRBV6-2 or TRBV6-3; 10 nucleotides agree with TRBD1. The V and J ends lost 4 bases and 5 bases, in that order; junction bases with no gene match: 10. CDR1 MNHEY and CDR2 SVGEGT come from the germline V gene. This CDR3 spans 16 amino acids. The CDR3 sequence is CASSSFRDRGSETQYF. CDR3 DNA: TGTGCCAGCAGTTCCTTCCGGGACAGGGGTTCCGAGACCCAGTACTTC.

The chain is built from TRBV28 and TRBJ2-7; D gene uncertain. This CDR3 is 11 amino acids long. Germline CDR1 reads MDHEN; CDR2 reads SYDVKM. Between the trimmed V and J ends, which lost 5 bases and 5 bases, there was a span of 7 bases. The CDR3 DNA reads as TGTGCCAGCAGTAACAACCACGAGCAGTACTTC. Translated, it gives CASSNNHEQYF.

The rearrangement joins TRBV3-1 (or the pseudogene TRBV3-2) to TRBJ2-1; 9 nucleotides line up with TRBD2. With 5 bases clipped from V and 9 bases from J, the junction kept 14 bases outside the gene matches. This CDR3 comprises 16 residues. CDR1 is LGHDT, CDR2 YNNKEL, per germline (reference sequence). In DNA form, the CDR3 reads TGTGCCAGCAGCTTCTCCAGGCTAGCGGGGAGCATTGAGCAGTTCTTC. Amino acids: CASSFSRLAGSIEQFF.

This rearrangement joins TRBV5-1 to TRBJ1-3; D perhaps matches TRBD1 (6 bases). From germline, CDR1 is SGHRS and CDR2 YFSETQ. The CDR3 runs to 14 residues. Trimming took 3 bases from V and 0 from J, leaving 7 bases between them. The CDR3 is CASSSGDSGNTIYF. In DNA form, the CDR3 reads TGCGCCAGCAGCTCAGGGGACTCTGGAAACACCATATATTTT.

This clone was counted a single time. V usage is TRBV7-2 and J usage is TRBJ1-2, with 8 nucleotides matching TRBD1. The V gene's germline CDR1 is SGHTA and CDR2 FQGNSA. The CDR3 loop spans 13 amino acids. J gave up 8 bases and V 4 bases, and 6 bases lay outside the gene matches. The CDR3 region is CASSSGQGGGYTF. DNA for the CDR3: TGTGCCAGCAGCTCCGGACAGGGCGGCGGCTACACCTTC.

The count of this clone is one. The CDR3 protein is CASSPLEGVQETQYF. DNA for the CDR3: TGTGCCAGCAGCCCCCTAGAGGGGGTCCAAGAGACCCAGTACTTC. This chain links TRBV14 with TRBJ2-5; TRBD1 might be the D (6 bases). Trimming took 4 bases from V and 1 from J, leaving 13 bases between them. The CDR3 has 15 amino acids. CDR1 and CDR2 from the germline V gene are SGHDN and FVKESK.

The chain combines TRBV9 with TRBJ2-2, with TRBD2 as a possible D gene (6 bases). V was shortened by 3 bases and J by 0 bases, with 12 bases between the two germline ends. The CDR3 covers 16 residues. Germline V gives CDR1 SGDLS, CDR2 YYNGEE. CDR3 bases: TGTGCCAGCAGCGCCTTAGCGGAGGCGAACACCGGGGAGCTGTTTTTT. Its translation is CASSALAEANTGELFF.

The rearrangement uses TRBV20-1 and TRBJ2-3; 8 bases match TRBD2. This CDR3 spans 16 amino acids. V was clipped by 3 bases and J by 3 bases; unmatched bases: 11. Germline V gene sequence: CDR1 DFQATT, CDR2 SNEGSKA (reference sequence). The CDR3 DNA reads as TGCAGTGCTAGTTCTCCAAGCGGGGGTTTAACAGATACGCAGTATTTT. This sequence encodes CSASSPSGGLTDTQYF.

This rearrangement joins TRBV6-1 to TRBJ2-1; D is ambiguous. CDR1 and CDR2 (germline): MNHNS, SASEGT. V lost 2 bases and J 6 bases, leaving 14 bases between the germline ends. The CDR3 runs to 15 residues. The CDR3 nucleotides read TGTGCCAGCAGTGAATGGCGCGCGGAGAGCAATGAGCAGTTCTTC. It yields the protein CASSEWRAESNEQFF.

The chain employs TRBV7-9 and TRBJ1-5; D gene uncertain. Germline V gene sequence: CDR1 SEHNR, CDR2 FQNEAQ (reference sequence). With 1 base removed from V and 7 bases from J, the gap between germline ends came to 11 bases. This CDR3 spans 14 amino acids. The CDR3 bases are TGTGCCAGCAGCTTAGGGTCAGTCAACCAGCCCCAGCATTTT. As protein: CASSLGSVNQPQHF.

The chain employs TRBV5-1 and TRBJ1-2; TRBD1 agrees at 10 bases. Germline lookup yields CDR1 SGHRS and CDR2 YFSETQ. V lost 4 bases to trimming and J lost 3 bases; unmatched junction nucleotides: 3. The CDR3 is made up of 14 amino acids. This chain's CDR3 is CASSTTGGDYGYTF. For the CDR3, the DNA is TGCGCCAGCAGCACGACAGGGGGCGACTATGGCTACACCTTC.

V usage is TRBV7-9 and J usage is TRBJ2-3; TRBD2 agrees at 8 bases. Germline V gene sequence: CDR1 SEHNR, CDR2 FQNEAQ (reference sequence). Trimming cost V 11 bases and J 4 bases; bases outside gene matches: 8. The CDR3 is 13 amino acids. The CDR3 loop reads CAGGEAGADTQYF. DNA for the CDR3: TGTGCCGGAGGGGAAGCGGGGGCAGATACGCAGTATTTT. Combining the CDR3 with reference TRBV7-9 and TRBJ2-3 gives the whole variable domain DTGVSQNPRHKITKRGQNVTFRCDPISEHNRLYWYRQTLGQGPEFLTYFQNEAQLEKSRLLSDRFSAERPKGSFSTLEIQRTEQGDSAMYLCAGGEAGADTQYFGPGTRLTVL.

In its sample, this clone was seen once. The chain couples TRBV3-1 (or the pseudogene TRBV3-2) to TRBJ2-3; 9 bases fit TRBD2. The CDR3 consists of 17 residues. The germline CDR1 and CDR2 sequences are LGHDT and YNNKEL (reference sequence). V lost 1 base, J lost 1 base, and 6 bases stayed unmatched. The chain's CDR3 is CASSQGGSGGRTDTQYF. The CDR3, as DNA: TGTGCCAGCAGCCAAGGGGGAAGCGGGGGGCGCACAGATACGCAGTATTTT.

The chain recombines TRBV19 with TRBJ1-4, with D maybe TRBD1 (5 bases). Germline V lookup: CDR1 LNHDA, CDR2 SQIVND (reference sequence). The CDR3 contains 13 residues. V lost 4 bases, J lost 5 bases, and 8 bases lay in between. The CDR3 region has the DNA TGTGCCAGTAGTAGGGGGGAGAATGAAAAACTGTTTTTT. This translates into CASSRGENEKLFF.

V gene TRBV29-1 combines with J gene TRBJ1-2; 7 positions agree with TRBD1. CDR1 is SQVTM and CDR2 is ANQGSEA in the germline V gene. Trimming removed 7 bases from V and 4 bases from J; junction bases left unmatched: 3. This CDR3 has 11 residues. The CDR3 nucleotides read TGCAGCGCACGACAGGGCTATGGCTACACCTTC. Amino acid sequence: CSARQGYGYTF. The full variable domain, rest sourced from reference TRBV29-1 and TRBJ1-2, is SAVISQKPSRDICQRGTSLTIQCQVDSQVTMMFWYRQQPGQSLTLIATANQGSEATYESGFVIDKFPISRPNLTFSTLTVSNMSPEDSSIYLCSARQGYGYTFGSGTRLTVV.

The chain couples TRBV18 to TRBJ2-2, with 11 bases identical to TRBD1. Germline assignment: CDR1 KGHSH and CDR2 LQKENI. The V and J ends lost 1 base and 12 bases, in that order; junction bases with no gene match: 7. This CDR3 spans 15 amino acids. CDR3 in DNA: TGTGCCAGCTCACCACTGGACAGGGGGCGTTCAAAGCTGTTTTTT. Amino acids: CASSPLDRGRSKLFF.

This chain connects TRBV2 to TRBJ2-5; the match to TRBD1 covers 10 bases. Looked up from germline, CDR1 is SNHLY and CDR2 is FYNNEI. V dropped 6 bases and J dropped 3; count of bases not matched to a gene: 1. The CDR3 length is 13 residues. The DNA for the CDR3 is TGTGCCAGCAGAGGGACAGGGGAAGAGACCCAGTACTTC. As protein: CASRGTGEETQYF.

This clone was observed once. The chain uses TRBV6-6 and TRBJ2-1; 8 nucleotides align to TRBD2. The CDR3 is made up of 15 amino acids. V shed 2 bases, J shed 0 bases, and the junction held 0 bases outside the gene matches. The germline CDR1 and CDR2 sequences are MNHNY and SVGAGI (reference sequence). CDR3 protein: CASSYAGGSYNEQFF. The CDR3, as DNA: TGTGCCAGCAGTTACGCGGGGGGCTCCTACAATGAGCAGTTCTTC.

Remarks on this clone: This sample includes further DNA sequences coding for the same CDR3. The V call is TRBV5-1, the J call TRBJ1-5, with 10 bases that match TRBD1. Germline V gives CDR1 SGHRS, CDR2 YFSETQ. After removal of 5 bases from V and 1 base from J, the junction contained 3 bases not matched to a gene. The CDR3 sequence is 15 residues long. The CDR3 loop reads CASRSGQGSNQPQHF. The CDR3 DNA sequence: TGCGCCAGCAGATCGGGACAGGGGAGCAATCAGCCCCAGCATTTT. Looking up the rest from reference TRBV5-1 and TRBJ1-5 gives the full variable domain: KAGVTQTPRYLIKTRGQQVTLSCSPISGHRSVSWYQQTPGQGLQFLFEYFSETQRNKGNFPGRFSGRQFSNSRSEMNVSTLELGDSALYLCASRSGQGSNQPQHFGDGTRLSIL.

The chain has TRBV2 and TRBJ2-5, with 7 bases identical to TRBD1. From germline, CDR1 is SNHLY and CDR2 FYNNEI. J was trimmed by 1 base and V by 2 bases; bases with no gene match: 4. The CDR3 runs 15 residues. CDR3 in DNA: TGTGCCAGCAGTGAAATGGGACAGCCCCAAGAGACCCAGTACTTC. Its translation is CASSEMGQPQETQYF. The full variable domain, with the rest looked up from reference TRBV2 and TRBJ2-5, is EPEVTQTPSHQVTQMGQEVILRCVPISNHLYFYWYRQILGQKVEFLVSFYNNEISEKSEIFDDQFSVERPDGSNFTLKIRSTKLEDSAMYFCASSEMGQPQETQYFGPGTRLLVL.

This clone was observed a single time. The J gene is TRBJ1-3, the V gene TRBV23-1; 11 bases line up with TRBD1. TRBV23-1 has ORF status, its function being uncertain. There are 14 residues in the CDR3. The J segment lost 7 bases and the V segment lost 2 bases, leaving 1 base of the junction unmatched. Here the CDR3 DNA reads TGCGCCAGCAGTCAAGGACAGGGGGCCAACACCATATATTTT. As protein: CASSQGQGANTIYF.

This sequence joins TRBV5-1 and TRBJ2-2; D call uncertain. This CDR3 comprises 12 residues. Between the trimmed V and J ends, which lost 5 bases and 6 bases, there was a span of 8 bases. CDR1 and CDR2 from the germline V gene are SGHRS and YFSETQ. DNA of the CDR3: TGCGCCAGCAGGATACAAGCCGGGGAGCTGTTTTTT. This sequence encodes CASRIQAGELFF.

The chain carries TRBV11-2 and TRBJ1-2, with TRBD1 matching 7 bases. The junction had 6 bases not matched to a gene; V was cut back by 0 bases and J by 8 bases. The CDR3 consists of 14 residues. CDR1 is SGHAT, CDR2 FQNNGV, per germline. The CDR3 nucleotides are TGTGCCAGCAGCTTAGACGGAGGGGGCGGCGGCTACACCTTC. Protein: CASSLDGGGGGYTF. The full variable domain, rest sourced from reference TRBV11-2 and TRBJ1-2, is EAGVAQSPRYKIIEKRQSVAFWCNPISGHATLYWYQQILGQGPKLLIQFQNNGVVDDSQLPKDRFSAERLKGVDSTLKIQPAKLEDSAVYLCASSLDGGGGGYTFGSGTRLTVV.

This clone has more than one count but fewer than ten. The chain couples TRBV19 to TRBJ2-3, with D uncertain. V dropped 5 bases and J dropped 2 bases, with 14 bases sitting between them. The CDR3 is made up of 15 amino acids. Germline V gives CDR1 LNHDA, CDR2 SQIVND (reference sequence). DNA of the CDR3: TGTGCCAGTAGTCCCACCGCCGGGTTCACAGATACGCAGTATTTT. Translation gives CASSPTAGFTDTQYF.